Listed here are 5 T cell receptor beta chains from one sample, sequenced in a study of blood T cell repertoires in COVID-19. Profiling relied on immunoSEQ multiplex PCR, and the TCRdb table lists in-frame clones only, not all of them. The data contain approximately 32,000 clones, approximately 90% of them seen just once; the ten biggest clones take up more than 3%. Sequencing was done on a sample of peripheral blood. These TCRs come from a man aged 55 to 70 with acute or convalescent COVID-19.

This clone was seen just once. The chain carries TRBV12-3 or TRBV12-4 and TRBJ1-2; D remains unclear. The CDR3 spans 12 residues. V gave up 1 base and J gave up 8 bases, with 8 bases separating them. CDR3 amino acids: CASSLGEDGYTF. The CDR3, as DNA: TGTGCCAGCAGTTTAGGGGAGGACGGCTACACCTTC.

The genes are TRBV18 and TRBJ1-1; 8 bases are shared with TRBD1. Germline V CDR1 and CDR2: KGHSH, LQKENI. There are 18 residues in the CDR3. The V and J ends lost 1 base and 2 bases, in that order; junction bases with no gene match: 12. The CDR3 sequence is CASSPRSGQVPPNTEAFF. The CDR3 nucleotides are TGTGCCAGCTCACCACGTTCGGGACAGGTCCCCCCTAACACTGAAGCTTTCTTT. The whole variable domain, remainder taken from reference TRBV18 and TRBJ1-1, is NAGVMQNPRHLVRRRGQEARLRCSPMKGHSHVYWYRQLPEEGLKFMVYLQKENIIDESGMPKERFSAEFPKEGPSILRIQQVVRGDSAAYFCASSPRSGQVPPNTEAFFGQGTRLTVV.

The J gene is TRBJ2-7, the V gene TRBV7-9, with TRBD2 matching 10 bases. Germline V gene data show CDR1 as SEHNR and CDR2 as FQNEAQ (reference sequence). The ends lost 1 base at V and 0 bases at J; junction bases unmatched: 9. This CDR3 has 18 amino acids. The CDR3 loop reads CASSLELAGPYFSYEQYF. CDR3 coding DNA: TGTGCCAGCAGCTTAGAACTAGCGGGACCCTATTTCTCCTACGAGCAGTACTTC.

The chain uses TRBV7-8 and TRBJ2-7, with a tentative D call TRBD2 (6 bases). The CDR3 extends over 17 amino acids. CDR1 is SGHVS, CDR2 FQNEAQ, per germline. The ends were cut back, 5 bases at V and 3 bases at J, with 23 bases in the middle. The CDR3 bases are TGTGCCAGCAGCCCAAGGGGACTGTCCTCCATCAGCTACGAGCAGTACTTC. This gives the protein CASSPRGLSSISYEQYF.

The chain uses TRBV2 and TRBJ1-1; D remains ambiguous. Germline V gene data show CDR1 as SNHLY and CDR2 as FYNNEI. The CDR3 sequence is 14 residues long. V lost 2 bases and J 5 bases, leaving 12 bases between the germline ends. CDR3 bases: TGTGCCAGCAGTGAAAAGACACTTAGGACTGAAGCTTTCTTT. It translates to CASSEKTLRTEAFF.